This TCR beta chain was profiled in a study of blood T cell repertoires in COVID-19. Overall study: From T cells, B-cell-depleted T cells, or PBMCs came the material, which was cDNA or gDNA.

Original data processing: Amplification of reference gene primers provided the estimated nucleated cell counts. Here immunoSEQ multiplex PCR was the method, and the copy in TCRdb shows in-frame clones only, minus some. V, J and clone size are taken as reported in that table, and D and trimming were inferred from the DNA itself. The sample carries more than 75,000 clones, roughly 82% recorded once. This clone is a singleton in its sample. The CDR3 loop spans 13 amino acids. V lost 6 bases, J lost 5 bases, and 4 bases stayed unmatched. Germline loops: CDR1 LNHDA, CDR2 SQIVND (reference sequence). The clonotype originates from a man aged 55 to 69 with acute or convalescent COVID-19. The chain recombines TRBV19 with TRBJ2-5; 9 nucleotides line up with TRBD1. Sequenced sample: peripheral blood. The DNA of the CDR3 is TGTGCCAGTAGAACAGGGGGCGCGGAGACCCAGTACTTC. Translating it yields CASRTGGAETQYF.